Ten or more counts support the clone carrying this T cell receptor beta chain. The data are from a study of T cells of healthy individuals. This CDR3 contains 15 residues. V gave up 0 bases and J gave up 6 bases, with 15 bases separating them. The germline gives CDR1 SGHNT, CDR2 YYREEE (reference sequence). From the 5' RACE reads, TCRdb called clonotypes with MiXCR, one entry per CDR3 protein. The table includes 85,000 to 100,000 distinct CDR3 sequences, approximately 15% detected once. V usage is TRBV5-4 and J usage is TRBJ1-2, with D possibly being TRBD1 (6 bases). The source is a human donor in good health. The CDR3 reads CASSLATGKIDGYTF. The CDR3, as DNA: TGTGCCAGCAGCTTGGCGACAGGAAAAATTGATGGCTACACCTTC.